These T cell receptor beta chains were read from a single sample in a study of CD8+CD57+ T cells in acquired aplastic anemia. TCRdb called the reads again in MiXCR, with one record for every CDR3 protein. The data contain about 180,000 distinct CDR3 sequences, under 50% of them seen just once; the ten biggest clones take up about 1.8%. The sequenced material came from sorted CD4+, CD8+, or CD8+CD57+ T cells (not recorded which) from PBMCs. These receptors all stem from a human donor with aplastic anemia. Both conserved end residues are part of each CDR3. Fields, in order: CDR3 length, J gene, clone size, D gene, V gene, CDR3 DNA, CDR3 protein. D genes are given only for firm matches. Rows may omit the clone size; those that give it use once, few, many or a size class.

12,TRBJ2-2,-,-,TRBV7-9,TGTGCCAGGCGACAGGACACCGGGGAGCTGTTTTTT,CARRQDTGELFF
14,TRBJ2-5,many,-,TRBV7-8,TGTGCCAGCAGCCGAATACGGGGAAAAGAGACCCAGTACTTC,CASSRIRGKETQYF
15,TRBJ1-1,many,-,TRBV9,TGTGCCAGCAGCCCGCGGGGACCCGAGAACACTGAAGCTTTCTTT,CASSPRGPENTEAFF
14,TRBJ1-6,-,-,TRBV7-9,TGTGCCAGCAGATCCGAGAGGCGCGATTCACCCCTCCACTTT,CASRSERRDSPLHF
16,TRBJ2-2,-,-,TRBV6-1,TGTGCCAGCAGGCCGCGGATAGCGTTGAACACCGGGGAGCTGTTTTTT,CASRPRIALNTGELFF
14,TRBJ1-2,many,-,TRBV6-1,TGTGCCAGCAGTGAAGGGGGGGTCAACTATGGCTACACCTTC,CASSEGGVNYGYTF
14,TRBJ2-1,once,TRBD2,TRBV20-1,TGCAGTGCTAGAGAGCCGGGAGGGTATACTGAGCAGTTCTTC,CSAREPGGYTEQFF
14,TRBJ2-7,once,TRBD2,TRBV7-9,TGCGCCAGCAGCCAGGGACGGACTAGCTCGCGGCAGTACTTC,CASSQGRTSSRQYF
13,TRBJ2-5,-,TRBD1,TRBV7-3,TGTGCCAGCAGTAGGGACAGCCAAGAGACCCAGTACTTC,CASSRDSQETQYF
14,TRBJ2-3,few,-,TRBV24-1,TGTGCCACCAGTGCAGGGCTTAGCACAGATACGCAGTATTTT,CATSAGLSTDTQYF